The rows below give T cell receptor beta chains drawn from one sample of a study of cytomegalovirus exposure and HLA in healthy donors. Assay: immunoSEQ multiplex PCR; the TCRdb copy retains only in-frame clones and omits some. The sample yields 70,000 to 80,000 clones, 94% seen once. Sequencing was carried out using PBMCs. The receptor source for this set is a woman between 18 and 29 years old in good health and CMV-seropositive. CDR3s include the opening cysteine and the closing phenylalanine or tryptophan. Fields, in order: J gene, V gene, CDR3 protein.

TRBJ2-7 | TRBV6-5 | CASGLWQGYEQYF
TRBJ2-7 | TRBV5-4 | CASSFGETQSYEQYF
TRBJ1-1 | TRBV5-1 | CASSLTGTNTEAFF
TRBJ1-1 | TRBV7-7 | CASSPIGVEWAEAFF
TRBJ2-5 | TRBV4-2 | CASSQDLGTGETQYF
TRBJ2-7 | TRBV21-1 | CAPVVRDNEGEQYF
TRBJ2-7 | TRBV10-1 | CASSDGGAVNEQYF
TRBJ2-2 | TRBV6-6 | CASSYRGRGAIGELFF
TRBJ2-7 | TRBV28 | CASSDRQYEQYF
TRBJ2-4 | TRBV7-2 | CASSSQTPGEIGIQYF
TRBJ1-3 | TRBV6-1 | CASRESQTTPGGNTIYF
TRBJ2-7 | TRBV7-2 | CASSLFSSGGIDEQYF
TRBJ1-1 | TRBV5-8 | CASRFRLAEAFF
TRBJ1-1 | TRBV28 | CASRRTGTEAFF
TRBJ2-2 | TRBV6-5 | CASSPTPDNTGELFF
TRBJ2-3 | TRBV5-1 | CASSPNSGGAQDTQYF
TRBJ2-7 | TRBV19 | CASSIGSGTYEQYF
TRBJ2-1 | TRBV7-6 | CASSFGTSGSSYNEQFF
TRBJ1-1 | TRBV7-9 | CASSPRFSEAFF
TRBJ2-7 | TRBV11-2 | CASSQGGEEQYF
TRBJ2-3 | TRBV6-6 | CASSYGVGVGTDTQYF
TRBJ1-2 | TRBV5-4 | CASSPPSGTGYGYTF
TRBJ2-7 | TRBV7-6 | CASSTHRGEQYF
TRBJ2-7 | TRBV7-9 | CASSSTGVFPYEQYF
TRBJ2-5 | TRBV7-2 | CASSLLGALETQYF
TRBJ2-1 | TRBV5-4 | CASSSVAGARYNEQFF
TRBJ2-2 | TRBV7-9 | CASSLWVRGTGELFF
TRBJ2-2 | TRBV30 | CAWSVRLSQGEELFF
TRBJ2-5 | TRBV6-1 | CASNQGRKTQYF
TRBJ2-1 | TRBV13 | CASSLERYNEQFF
TRBJ2-1 | TRBV18 | CASSPQGYGVNEQFF
TRBJ2-3 | TRBV27 | CASSSSVTDTQYF
TRBJ1-6 | TRBV4-2 | CASSQGAGTGYSPLHF
TRBJ2-7 | TRBV15 | CATSSGQAYEQYF
TRBJ1-2 | TRBV28 | CASTQMGTDGYTF
TRBJ1-2 | TRBV28 | CASKGQFNYGYTF
TRBJ1-6 | TRBV5-6 | CASSLVRGLNSPLHF
TRBJ2-2 | TRBV5-1 | CASSSDFTGELFF
TRBJ2-7 | TRBV29-1 | CSAQGNYEQYF
TRBJ1-2 | TRBV30 | CAWSVQGGYGYTF
TRBJ1-1 | TRBV10-3 | CAISGRDSNTEAFF
TRBJ2-7 | TRBV18 | CASSRDRAGEQYF